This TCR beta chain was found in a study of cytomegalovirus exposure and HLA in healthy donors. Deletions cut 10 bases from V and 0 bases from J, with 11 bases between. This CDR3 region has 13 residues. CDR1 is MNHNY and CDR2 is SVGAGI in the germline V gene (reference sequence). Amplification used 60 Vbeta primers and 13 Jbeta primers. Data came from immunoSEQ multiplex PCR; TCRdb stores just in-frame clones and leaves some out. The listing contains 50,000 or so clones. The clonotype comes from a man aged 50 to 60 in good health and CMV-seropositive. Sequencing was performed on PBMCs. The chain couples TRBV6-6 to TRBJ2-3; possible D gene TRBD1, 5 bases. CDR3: CATQGSSTDTQYF. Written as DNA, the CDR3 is TGTGCCACTCAGGGCTCCAGCACAGATACGCAGTATTTT.